Here is one T cell receptor beta chain with its context. What this receptor recognizes is not known. No base quality information exists; no much larger clone differs at one position. Between the V and J ends, shortened by 1 base and 15 bases respectively, the junction contains 13 bases. Per the germline V gene, SGHVS is the CDR1 and FNYEAQ is the CDR2. Measured from the cysteine to the phenylalanine, the CDR3 is 13 residues long. Of the read, only the CDR3 DNA is kept; its 39 bases are in frame from base 1. The data originate from a study of blood T cell repertoires in COVID-19 (TCRdb year 2020). Some background on the complete study: Collaborator samples came from the United States, Italy and Spain and covered acute and convalescent phases of COVID-19. The material from the prospective study consisted of cDNA or gDNA derived from T cells, B-cell-depleted T cells, or PBMCs. Subjects who had been exposed to COVID-19, were actively infected with it, or had recovered from it provided the deeply sampled blood TCRbeta repertoires that made up the dataset. The repertoires were released in a freely available public database meant as a resource for research on the immune response to SARS-CoV-2. Samples came from the ongoing ImmuneRACE study (first 160 participants) plus 1,254 subjects from 6 global collaborators. A de-identified subject ID, COVID-19 status, age in years and sex were almost always included in the sample metadata. HLA class I and class II types, where available, came from metadata supplied by the sample provider rather than from assay-based typing.

The immunoSEQ Assay, a bias-controlled multiplex PCR, was used to amplify TCRbeta CDR3 regions from genomic DNA. As for how the authors treated the data: Within the assay, amplification of reference gene primers was used to estimate how many nucleated cells each sample contained. Sequence reads were collapsed and filtered to measure the absolute abundance of every unique TCRbeta CDR3 rearrangement. Productive Simpson clonality was computed per sample as the square root of Simpson's diversity index over productive rearrangements. The clones in this table, taken by TCRdb from immuneACCESS, are in-frame only. Not every clone is retained; where verified, under half of the shortfall comes from an unresolved V gene, and the cause of the rest is unknown. V, J and clone size derive from that table, while D and trimming were established from the DNA sequence. Across this sample there are roughly 150,000 clones, with around 89% seen only once. Around 15% of the sample is held by the ten biggest clonotypes.

Findings and caveats that apply to the study as a whole: How much clinical and demographic metadata was included differed by source and by participant, and the metadata was provided uncurated.

One collaborating source in Seattle enrolled patients during active infection and followed them longitudinally through the course of disease. Collaborating institutions collected whole blood in K2EDTA tubes following their own protocols. For TCRbeta analysis, collaborators shipped samples as frozen whole blood, isolated PBMCs, or DNA extracted from either of those sample types. This sequence was found in a young man with COVID-19, enrolled during active disease. The sequenced sample consisted of peripheral blood. This chain is built from TRBV7-6 and TRBJ2-6, with the D gene too uncertain to name. The DNA sequence follows: TGTGCCAGCAGCTTAGTACCAGAAATCGACCTGACTTTC. Translation gives CASSLVPEIDLTF. Joined to the reference TRBV7-6 and TRBJ2-6 proteins, this CDR3 gives the full variable domain: GAGVSQSPRYKVTKRGQDVALRCDPISGHVSLYWYRQALGQGPEFLTYFNYEAQQDKSGLPNDRFSAERPEGSISTLTIQRTEQRDSAMYRCASSLVPEIDLTFGAGSRLTVL.